This TCR beta chain was observed in a study of human CD8 memory T cell subsets. Magnetic separation of the negative type served to enrich total CD8+ T cells. The authors obtained RNA from duplicate vials, each holding about 150,000 sorted CD8+ T cells, for every subset. General observations from the study: Stem-like memory T cell repertoires overlapped minimally with precursor exhausted T cell repertoires.

As to this clonotype: Antigen specificity is unknown.

The authors made TCR beta libraries using UMI-labeled 5' RACE. Original handling: From around 3,000 to 18,000 functional CDR3 beta clonotypes were held in each TCR beta library. TCRdb re-called the 5' RACE reads; one entry per CDR3 protein, DNA not given. TCRdb, not the authors, supplied the V and J calls. This table holds 6,000 to 8,500 distinct CDR3 sequences. Germline V lookup: CDR1 DFQATT, CDR2 SNEGSKA (reference sequence). The CDR3 covers 18 residues. The source of this sequence is a human donor in good health. The chain combines TRBV20-1 with TRBJ2-3; with no DNA, the TCRdb D assignment of TRBD2 cannot be verified. The sequenced sample consisted of CD8+ T cells from PBMCs. This chain's CDR3 is CSARPYRTSGSVTDTQYF.